Below, 27 T cell receptor beta chains from the same sample are listed, as sequenced in a study of T cells in Graves' hyperthyroidism and ophthalmopathy. Amplification of TCR beta CDR3 regions used RNA as the template. Using the HTBI primer set, a first-round RT-PCR was run on the TCR CDR3. Using its own MiXCR run on the multiplex PCR reads, TCRdb lists one record per CDR3 protein. Here the sample spans hundreds of thousands of distinct CDR3 sequences, 40% to 55% being singletons. The sequenced material came from peripheral blood or thyroid tissue (not recorded which). The receptors originated from a woman under 30 with Graves' hyperthyroidism.

This clonotype was seen many times. Compared with germline, one end of the junction differs, possibly owing to a read error. This chain connects TRBV12-3 or TRBV12-4 to TRBJ2-7; D is possibly TRBD1 (6 bases). The CDR3 contains 11 residues. CDR3 protein: CASSSGDTNSF. The CDR3 DNA reads TGTGCCAGCAGTTCAGGGGACACCAACTCCTTC.

This clonotype was seen a single time. No DNA is shown, since the ends of the CDR3 on it are uncertain; the CDR3 is the one TCRdb lists. The gene calls are TRBV19 and TRBJ2-6; the table gives TRBD1 as D, unverified against the DNA. Both ends counted, the CDR3 spans 19 residues. Per the germline V gene, CDR1 is LNHDA and CDR2 is SQIVND (reference sequence). CDR3: CAVYLCAGSRSSGANVLTF.

This clonotype came up many times. This chain joins TRBV19 and TRBJ2-6; TRBD1 is a possible D gene (5 bases). V lost 10 bases, J lost 1 base, and 8 bases lay in between. The CDR3 has 13 residues. Germline CDR1 and CDR2: LNHDA and SQIVND (reference sequence). The CDR3, as DNA: TGTGCCATAAGACAGTCTGGGGCCAACGTCCTGACTTTC. Translated, it gives CAIRQSGANVLTF.

V is TRBV25-1 and J is TRBJ1-4, with TRBD1 as a possible D gene (5 bases). CDR1 and CDR2 from the germline V gene are MGHDK and SYGVNS. V lost 5 bases and J 4 bases, leaving 14 bases between the germline ends. This CDR3 is built from 15 residues. CDR3 loop: CASSLGTFNNEKLFF. The CDR3 nucleotides are TGTGCCAGCAGTCTCGGGACGTTTAATAATGAAAAACTGTTTTTT.

There are many counts of this clonotype. This chain uses TRBV2 with TRBJ1-2; 9 bases fit TRBD1. CDR1 is SNHLY and CDR2 is FYNNEI in the germline V gene. The CDR3 runs to 14 residues. After removal of 6 bases from V and 5 bases from J, the junction contained 7 bases not matched to a gene. CDR3 sequence: CASSYTTGGYGYTF. The CDR3, as DNA: TGTGCCAGCAGCTATACGACAGGGGGTTATGGCTACACCTTC.

This clonotype has at least ten counts. The rearrangement uses TRBV9 and TRBJ2-7; D not certain. The CDR3 covers 12 residues. Germline CDR1 SGDLS, CDR2 YYNGEE. V was clipped by 1 base and J by 5 bases, with 7 bases between them. CDR3 coding DNA: TGTGCCAGCAGCGTAACCGAAGACGAGCAGTACTTC. Translation: CASSVTEDEQYF.

This CDR3 reads CASRRLAGTGELFF. DNA for the CDR3: TGTGCCAGCCGGCGACTAGCGGGGACCGGGGAGCTGTTTTTT. The V gene is TRBV6-1, the J gene TRBJ2-2; TRBD2 agrees at 11 bases. CDR1 is MNHNS and CDR2 is SASEGT in the germline V gene. CDR3 length: 14 amino acids. Trimming removed 8 bases from V and 5 bases from J; junction bases left unmatched: 4.

The chain has TRBV29-1 and TRBJ2-5; 8 bases match TRBD2. CDR3 length equals 15 residues. V lost 4 bases and J lost 1; bases outside the gene matches: 8. Germline lookup yields CDR1 SQVTM and CDR2 ANQGSEA. The CDR3 region is CSVVFGGRIQETQYF. In nucleotides, the CDR3 is TGCAGCGTTGTGTTCGGCGGGAGGATCCAAGAGACCCAGTACTTC.

The table lists this clonotype with many counts. This chain joins TRBV2 and TRBJ1-2, with D maybe TRBD1 (5 bases). Per germline, CDR1 SNHLY and CDR2 FYNNEI. Trimming took 6 bases from V and 7 from J, leaving 12 bases between them. The CDR3 is 12 amino acids. The CDR3 is CASRGVRFGYTF. CDR3 bases: TGTGCCAGCAGGGGGGTGCGTTTTGGCTACACCTTC.

V usage is TRBV7-9 and J usage is TRBJ1-1; no firm D call. Trimming took 3 bases from V and 12 from J, leaving 17 bases between them. Germline CDR1 SEHNR, CDR2 FQNEAQ (reference sequence). The CDR3 is 13 residues long. The CDR3 nucleotides are TGTGCCAGCAGCTTGCCCGGCACCGTTGGTACTTTCTTT. This gives the protein CASSLPGTVGTFF.

This chain connects TRBV7-3 to TRBJ2-7, with 7 bases that match TRBD1. V lost 5 bases and J lost 3; bases outside the gene matches: 10. The CDR3 loop spans 15 amino acids. Germline CDR1 is SGHTA and CDR2 is FQGTGA. For the CDR3, the DNA is TGTGCCAGCAGCGTTGGACCCCGGGACAGCTACGAGCAGTACTTC. Encoded protein: CASSVGPRDSYEQYF.

This clonotype was found many times. The chain employs TRBV25-1 and TRBJ1-2; 9 nucleotides agree with TRBD1. V dropped 3 bases and J dropped 6; count of bases not matched to a gene: 2. The CDR3 has 13 residues. Germline lookup yields CDR1 MGHDK and CDR2 SYGVNS. CDR3 sequence reads: CASSEGTGHGYTF. For the CDR3, the DNA is TGTGCCAGCAGTGAGGGGACAGGGCATGGCTACACCTTC.

A note on this clonotype: Without the conserved terminal phenylalanine or tryptophan, this CDR3 likely stems from a read error. The chain uses TRBV9 and TRBJ1-3; tentatively, D is TRBD1 (5 bases). There are 13 residues in the CDR3. CDR1 and CDR2 (germline): SGDLS, YYNGEE. V gave up 5 bases and J gave up 8 bases, with 14 bases separating them. The CDR3 sequence: CASSLAQGDTIYY. CDR3 in DNA: TGTGCCAGCAGTTTAGCGCAGGGAGACACCATATATTAT.

This clonotype was seen more than once but under ten times. The rearrangement joins TRBV7-9 to TRBJ1-4; the match to TRBD1 covers 8 bases. The germline V gene has CDR1 SEHNR and CDR2 FQNEAQ (reference sequence). With 2 bases clipped from V and 8 bases from J, the junction kept 4 bases outside the gene matches. The CDR3 spans 14 residues. The CDR3 DNA sequence: TGTGCCAGCAGCTTATCAGGGGGCCACGAAAAACTGTTTTTT. Residues: CASSLSGGHEKLFF.

This clonotype was seen repeatedly, ten times or more. The chain joins TRBV7-9 to TRBJ2-5; maybe TRBD1 (5 bases). Germline assignment: CDR1 SEHNR and CDR2 FQNEAQ (reference sequence). This CDR3 has 14 residues. V gave up 1 base and J gave up 4 bases, with 10 bases separating them. The CDR3 DNA reads TGTGCCAGCAGCTTAGGGTGGCAGGGAGAGACCCAGTACTTC. Protein product: CASSLGWQGETQYF.

The sample holds many counts of this clonotype. The CDR3 loop is CASSLKPGTGYGYTF. The CDR3 DNA reads TGTGCCAGCAGCTTAAAACCCGGGACAGGCTATGGCTACACCTTC. The chain employs TRBV7-6 and TRBJ1-2, with TRBD1 matching 8 bases. With 2 bases clipped from V and 4 bases from J, the junction kept 6 bases outside the gene matches. This CDR3 region has 15 residues. CDR1 and CDR2 from the germline V gene are SGHVS and FNYEAQ. The full variable domain, completed using reference TRBV7-6 and TRBJ1-2, is GAGVSQSPRYKVTKRGQDVALRCDPISGHVSLYWYRQALGQGPEFLTYFNYEAQQDKSGLPNDRFSAERPEGSISTLTIQRTEQRDSAMYRCASSLKPGTGYGYTFGSGTRLTVV.

This clonotype was picked up a small number of times. The chain combines TRBV12-3 or TRBV12-4 with TRBJ2-2; D is ambiguous. V was cut by 3 bases and J by 5 bases, with 7 bases left in between. The CDR3 covers 13 residues. Here the CDR3 DNA reads TGTGCCAGCAGTTTTCGGCGGACCGGGGAGCTGTTTTTT. The encoded protein is CASSFRRTGELFF.

At least ten counts were recorded for this clonotype. DNA of the CDR3: TGTGCCAGCAGCTTGCTAGAATTGAATGAGACCCAGTACTTC. This gives the protein CASSLLELNETQYF. V gene TRBV7-9 combines with J gene TRBJ2-5; D gene uncertain. Germline values: CDR1 SEHNR, CDR2 FQNEAQ (reference sequence). Trimming took 3 bases from V and 5 from J, leaving 13 bases between them. CDR3 length: 14 amino acids. Supplemented by reference TRBV7-9 and TRBJ2-5, the full variable domain reads DTGVSQNPRHKITKRGQNVTFRCDPISEHNRLYWYRQTLGQGPEFLTYFQNEAQLEKSRLLSDRFSAERPKGSFSTLEIQRTEQGDSAMYLCASSLLELNETQYFGPGTRLLVL.

V is TRBV9 and J is TRBJ1-4; a possible D gene is TRBD1 (6 bases). Deletions cut 0 bases from V and 8 bases from J, with 23 bases between. The CDR3 runs to 18 residues. CDR1 is SGDLS, CDR2 YYNGEE, per germline. Written as DNA, the CDR3 is TGTGCCAGCAGCGTAGATCCTCGGAGTTCGGGGGCTCGAGAAAAACTGTTTTTT. This codes for CASSVDPRSSGAREKLFF.

The chain links TRBV29-1 to TRBJ1-4; D is undetermined. The CDR3 extends over 15 amino acids. V was pared by 2 bases and J by 7 bases, with 17 bases between. The germline CDR1 and CDR2 sequences are SQVTM and ANQGSEA. The chain's CDR3 is CSVELVGPSREKLFF. The CDR3 nucleotides are TGCAGCGTTGAATTGGTGGGCCCGAGTCGTGAAAAACTGTTTTTT.

This clonotype was counted ten times or more. The gene calls are TRBV7-2 and TRBJ1-1, with D possibly being TRBD1 (5 bases). Per germline, CDR1 SGHTA and CDR2 FQGNSA. Trimming removed 5 bases from V and 7 bases from J, with 11 bases in between. CDR3 size: 12 residues. The CDR3 coding sequence is TGTGCCAGCAGCCTCCGGGACGGTGAAGCTTTCTTT. Translation gives CASSLRDGEAFF.

This sequence joins TRBV7-2 and TRBJ2-7; D is perhaps TRBD2 (6 bases). V dropped 3 bases and J dropped 3 bases, with 12 bases sitting between them. The CDR3 length is 14 residues. In germline, CDR1 is SGHTA, CDR2 FQGNSA. For the CDR3, the DNA is TGTGCCAGCAGCTTTAGCCGGGGACTCTACGAGCAGTACTTC. Its protein product is CASSFSRGLYEQYF.

The rearrangement joins TRBV7-2 to TRBJ2-3; the D call may be TRBD1 or TRBD2 (6 bases each). Trimming stripped 1 base from V and 4 bases from J, with 9 bases between. This CDR3 contains 14 residues. The germline V gene has CDR1 SGHTA and CDR2 FQGNSA. CDR3 protein: CASSLEGGADTQYF. The CDR3 DNA sequence: TGTGCCAGCAGCTTAGAGGGGGGCGCAGATACGCAGTATTTT.

This clonotype has a count of ten or more. This chain links TRBV15 with TRBJ2-6; D possibly corresponds to TRBD2 (6 bases). V shed 5 bases and J shed 4 bases, with 12 bases lying between them. CDR1 and CDR2 from the germline V gene are LNHNV and YYDKDF (reference sequence). The CDR3 contains 15 residues. This CDR3 is CATSPRGYGANVLTF. The CDR3 DNA sequence: TGTGCCACCAGCCCCCGGGGGTACGGGGCCAACGTCCTGACTTTC.

Details on this clonotype: A much larger clone lies one base from this, so it may be a read error. The J gene is TRBJ1-2, the V gene TRBV24-1, with a weak D call TRBD1 (5 bases). This CDR3 has 15 amino acids. Trimming shortened V by 9 bases and J by 8 bases, and 24 bases separated the two germline ends. Germline assignment: CDR1 KGHDR and CDR2 SFDVKD. The CDR3 is CATGANDPTVVGYTF. The CDR3 DNA follows: TGTGCCACCGGTGCTAACGACCCGACAGTAGTGGGCTACACCTTC.

V usage is TRBV29-1 and J usage is TRBJ1-6; possibly TRBD1 for D (5 bases). This CDR3 is 12 amino acids long. V lost 6 bases to trimming and J lost 8 bases, with 11 bases between them. CDR1 is SQVTM and CDR2 is ANQGSEA in the germline V gene. The CDR3 region is CSVGTQDSPLHF. DNA for the CDR3: TGCAGCGTCGGGACCCAAGATTCACCCCTCCACTTT.

Of note for this clonotype: A read error may explain this, as a much larger clone is one base away. The chain employs TRBV29-1 and TRBJ1-4; D gene ambiguous. Germline V gives CDR1 SQVTM, CDR2 ANQGSEA. The CDR3 is 14 amino acids. V was cut by 7 bases and J by 0 bases, with 12 bases left in between. Written as DNA, the CDR3 is TGCAGCGCCGGAGGGATTGCAACTAATGAAAAACTGTTTTTT. Its protein is CSAGGIATNEKLFF.